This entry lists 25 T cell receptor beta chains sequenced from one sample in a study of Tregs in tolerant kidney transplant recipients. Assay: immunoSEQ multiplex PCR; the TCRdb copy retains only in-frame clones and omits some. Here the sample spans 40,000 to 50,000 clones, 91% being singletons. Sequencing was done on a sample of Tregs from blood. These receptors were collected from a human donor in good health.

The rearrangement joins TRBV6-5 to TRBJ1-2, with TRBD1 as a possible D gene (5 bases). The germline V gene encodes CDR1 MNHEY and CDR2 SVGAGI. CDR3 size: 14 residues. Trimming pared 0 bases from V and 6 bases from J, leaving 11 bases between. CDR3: CASSYSWQGNGYTF. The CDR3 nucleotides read TGTGCCAGCAGTTACTCGTGGCAGGGCAATGGCTACACCTTC.

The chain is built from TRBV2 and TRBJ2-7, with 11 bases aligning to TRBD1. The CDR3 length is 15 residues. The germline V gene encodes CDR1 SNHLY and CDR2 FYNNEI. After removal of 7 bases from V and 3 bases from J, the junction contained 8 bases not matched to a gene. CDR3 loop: CASISRDRGSYEQYF. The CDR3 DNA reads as TGTGCCAGCATCTCTAGGGACAGGGGGAGCTACGAGCAGTACTTC.

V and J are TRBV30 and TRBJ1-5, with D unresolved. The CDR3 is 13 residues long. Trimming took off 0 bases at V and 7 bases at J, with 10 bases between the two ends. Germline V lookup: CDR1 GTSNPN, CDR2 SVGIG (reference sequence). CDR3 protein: CAWSVSGTQPQHF. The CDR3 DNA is TGTGCCTGGAGTGTAAGTGGTACCCAGCCCCAGCATTTT.

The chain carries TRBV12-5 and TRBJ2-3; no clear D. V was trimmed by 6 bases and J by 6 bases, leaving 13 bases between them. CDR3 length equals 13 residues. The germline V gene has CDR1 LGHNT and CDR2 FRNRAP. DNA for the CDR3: TGTGCTAGTGGCCGCCGACCCCGCGATACGCAGTATTTT. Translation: CASGRRPRDTQYF.

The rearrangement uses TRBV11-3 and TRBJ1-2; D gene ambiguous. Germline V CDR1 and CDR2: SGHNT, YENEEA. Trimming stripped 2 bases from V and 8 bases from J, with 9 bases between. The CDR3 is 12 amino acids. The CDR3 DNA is TGTGCCAGCAGCTTATGGTCTAAAGGCTACACCTTC. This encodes CASSLWSKGYTF.

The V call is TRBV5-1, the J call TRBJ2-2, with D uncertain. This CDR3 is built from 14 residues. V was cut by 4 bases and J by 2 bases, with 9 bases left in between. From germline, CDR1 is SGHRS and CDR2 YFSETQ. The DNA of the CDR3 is TGCGCCAGCAGCCCGGACGGCAACACCGGGGAGCTGTTTTTT. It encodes CASSPDGNTGELFF.

The DNA of the CDR3 is TGTGCCAGCAGCTGGGGACAGGGTAAGGGGAACACTGAAGCTTTCTTT. Protein sequence: CASSWGQGKGNTEAFF. This chain uses TRBV7-9 with TRBJ1-1, with 9 bases lining up with TRBD1. Germline CDR1 SEHNR, CDR2 FQNEAQ (reference sequence). V shed 4 bases and J 1 base; nucleotides not matched to a gene: 7. The CDR3 contains 16 residues.

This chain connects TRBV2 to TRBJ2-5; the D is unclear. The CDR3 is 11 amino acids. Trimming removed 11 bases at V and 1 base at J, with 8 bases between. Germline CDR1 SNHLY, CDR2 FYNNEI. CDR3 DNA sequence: TGTGCCGCGATACTCCAAGAGACCCAGTACTTC. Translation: CAAILQETQYF.

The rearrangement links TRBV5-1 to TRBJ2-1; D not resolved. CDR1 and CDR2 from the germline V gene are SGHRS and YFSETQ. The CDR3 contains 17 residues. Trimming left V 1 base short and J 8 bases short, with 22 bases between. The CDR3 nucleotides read TGCGCCAGCAGCTTGCCGACCGCCCACCCCCAAGTCGATGAGCAGTTCTTC. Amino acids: CASSLPTAHPQVDEQFF.

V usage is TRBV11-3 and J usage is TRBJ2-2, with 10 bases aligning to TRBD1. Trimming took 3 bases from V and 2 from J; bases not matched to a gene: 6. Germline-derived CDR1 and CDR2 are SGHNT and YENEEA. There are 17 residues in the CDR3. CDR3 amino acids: CASSLGDRGRNTGELFF. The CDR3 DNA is TGTGCCAGCAGCTTGGGTGACAGGGGGCGAAACACCGGGGAGCTGTTTTTT.

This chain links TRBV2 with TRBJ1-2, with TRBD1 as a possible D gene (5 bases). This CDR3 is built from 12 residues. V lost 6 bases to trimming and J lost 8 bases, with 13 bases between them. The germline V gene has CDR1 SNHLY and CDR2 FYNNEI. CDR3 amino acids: CASSQGGQGYTF. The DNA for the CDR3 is TGTGCCAGCAGCCAAGGTGGACAAGGCTACACCTTC.

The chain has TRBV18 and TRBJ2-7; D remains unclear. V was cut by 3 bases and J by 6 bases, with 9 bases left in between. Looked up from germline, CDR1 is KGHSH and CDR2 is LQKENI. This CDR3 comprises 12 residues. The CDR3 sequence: CASSPHSSEQYF. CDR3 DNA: TGTGCCAGCTCACCCCACAGCAGCGAGCAGTACTTC.

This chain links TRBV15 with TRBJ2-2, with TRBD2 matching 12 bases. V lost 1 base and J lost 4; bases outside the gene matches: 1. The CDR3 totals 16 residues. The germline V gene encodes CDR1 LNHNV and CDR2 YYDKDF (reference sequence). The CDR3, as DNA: TGTGCCACCAGCAGAGGACTAGCGGGGGCCACCGGGGAGCTGTTTTTT. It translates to CATSRGLAGATGELFF.

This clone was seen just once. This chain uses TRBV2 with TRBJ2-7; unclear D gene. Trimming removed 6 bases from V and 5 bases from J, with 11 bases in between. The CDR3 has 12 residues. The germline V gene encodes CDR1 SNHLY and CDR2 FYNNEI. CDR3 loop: CASRGYADEQYF. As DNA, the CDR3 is TGTGCCAGCAGGGGATACGCAGACGAGCAGTACTTC.

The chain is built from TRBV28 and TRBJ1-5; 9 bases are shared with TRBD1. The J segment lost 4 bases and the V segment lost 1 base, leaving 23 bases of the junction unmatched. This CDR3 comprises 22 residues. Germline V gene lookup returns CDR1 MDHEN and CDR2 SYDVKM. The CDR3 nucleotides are TGTGCCAGCAGTTTATATTTCCAACGGATGTTAACGACAGGGGGGGGGAATCAGCCCCAGCATTTT. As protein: CASSLYFQRMLTTGGGNQPQHF. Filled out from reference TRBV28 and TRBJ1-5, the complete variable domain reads DVKVTQSSRYLVKRTGEKVFLECVQDMDHENMFWYRQDPGLGLRLIYFSYDVKMKEKGDIPEGYSVSREKKERFSLILESASTNQTSMYLCASSLYFQRMLTTGGGNQPQHFGDGTRLSIL.

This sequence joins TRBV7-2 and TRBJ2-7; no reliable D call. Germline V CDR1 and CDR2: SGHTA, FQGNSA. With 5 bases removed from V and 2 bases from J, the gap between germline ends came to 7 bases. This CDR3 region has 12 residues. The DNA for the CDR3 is TGTGCCAGCAGCGCACAACCCTACGAGCAGTACTTC. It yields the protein CASSAQPYEQYF.

The CDR3 spells CASSLAPPGLMNTEAFF. The CDR3 DNA reads as TGCGCCAGCAGCTTGGCTCCTCCGGGTCTGATGAACACTGAAGCTTTCTTT. The chain recombines TRBV5-1 with TRBJ1-1; D ambiguous. This CDR3 contains 17 residues. The germline gives CDR1 SGHRS, CDR2 YFSETQ. Deletions cut 0 bases from V and 0 bases from J, with 15 bases between.

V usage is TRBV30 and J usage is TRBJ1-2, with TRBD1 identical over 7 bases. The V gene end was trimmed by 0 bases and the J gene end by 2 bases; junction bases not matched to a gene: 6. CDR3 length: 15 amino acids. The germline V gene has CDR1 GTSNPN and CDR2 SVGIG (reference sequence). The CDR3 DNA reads TGTGCCTGGAGTGTTAAGGGGGCAATGAACTATGGCTACACCTTC. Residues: CAWSVKGAMNYGYTF.

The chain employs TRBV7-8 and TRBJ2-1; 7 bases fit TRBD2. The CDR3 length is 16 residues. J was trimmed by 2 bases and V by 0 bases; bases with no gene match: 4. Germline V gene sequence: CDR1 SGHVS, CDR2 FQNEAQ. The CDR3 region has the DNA TGTGCCAGCAGCTTAGCGGGGGGGATCCCCTACAATGAGCAGTTCTTC. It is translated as CASSLAGGIPYNEQFF.

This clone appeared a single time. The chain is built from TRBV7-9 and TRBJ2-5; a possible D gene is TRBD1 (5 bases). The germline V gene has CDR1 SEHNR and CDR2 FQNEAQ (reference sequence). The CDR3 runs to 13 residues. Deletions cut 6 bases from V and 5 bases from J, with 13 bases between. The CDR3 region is CASSSSGLETQYF. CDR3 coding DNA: TGTGCCAGCAGTTCATCAGGGTTGGAGACCCAGTACTTC.

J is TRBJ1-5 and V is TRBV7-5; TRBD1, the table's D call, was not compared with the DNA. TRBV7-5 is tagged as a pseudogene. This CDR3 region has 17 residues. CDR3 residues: CVRGQNQTGVRGQPQHF. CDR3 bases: TGTGTCAGAGGCCAGAATCAAACAGGGGTAAGGGGTCAGCCCCAGCATTTT.

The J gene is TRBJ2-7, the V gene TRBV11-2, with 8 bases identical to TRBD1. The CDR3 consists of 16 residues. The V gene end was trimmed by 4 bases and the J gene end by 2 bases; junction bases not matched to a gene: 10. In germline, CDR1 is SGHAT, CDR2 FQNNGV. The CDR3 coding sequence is TGTGCCAGCAGCTCCCCATCCGGGACAGGAGCCTACGAGCAGTACTTC. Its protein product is CASSSPSGTGAYEQYF.

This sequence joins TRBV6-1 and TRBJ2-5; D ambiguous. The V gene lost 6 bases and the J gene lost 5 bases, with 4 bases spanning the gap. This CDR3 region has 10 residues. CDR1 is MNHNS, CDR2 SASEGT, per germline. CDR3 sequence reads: CASRRETQYF. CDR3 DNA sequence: TGTGCCAGCAGAAGGGAGACCCAGTACTTC.

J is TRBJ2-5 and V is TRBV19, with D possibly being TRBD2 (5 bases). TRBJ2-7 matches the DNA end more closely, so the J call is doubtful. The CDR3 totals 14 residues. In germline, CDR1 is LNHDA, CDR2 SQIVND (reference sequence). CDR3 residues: CASKEGIDSYEQYF. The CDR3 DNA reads TGTGCCAGTAAAGAGGGAATCGACTCCTACGAGCAGTACTTC.

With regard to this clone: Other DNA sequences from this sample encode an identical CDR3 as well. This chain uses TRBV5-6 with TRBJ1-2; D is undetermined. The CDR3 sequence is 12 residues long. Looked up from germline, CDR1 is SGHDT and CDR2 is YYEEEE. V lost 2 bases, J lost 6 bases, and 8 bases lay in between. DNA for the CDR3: TGTGCCAGCAGCTTAGGAGGAAATGGCTACACCTTC. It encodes CASSLGGNGYTF.